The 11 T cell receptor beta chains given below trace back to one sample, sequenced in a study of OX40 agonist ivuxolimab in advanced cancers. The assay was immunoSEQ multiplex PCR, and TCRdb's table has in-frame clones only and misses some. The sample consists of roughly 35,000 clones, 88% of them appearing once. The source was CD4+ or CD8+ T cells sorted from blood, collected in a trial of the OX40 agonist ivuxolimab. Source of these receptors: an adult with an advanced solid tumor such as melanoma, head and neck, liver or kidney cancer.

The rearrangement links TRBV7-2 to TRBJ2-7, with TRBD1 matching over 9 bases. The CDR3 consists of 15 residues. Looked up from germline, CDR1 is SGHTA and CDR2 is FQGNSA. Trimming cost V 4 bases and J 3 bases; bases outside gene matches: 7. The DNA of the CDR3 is TGTGCCAGCAGCTCCGGACAGGGGTTTTTCTACGAGCAGTACTTC. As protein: CASSSGQGFFYEQYF.

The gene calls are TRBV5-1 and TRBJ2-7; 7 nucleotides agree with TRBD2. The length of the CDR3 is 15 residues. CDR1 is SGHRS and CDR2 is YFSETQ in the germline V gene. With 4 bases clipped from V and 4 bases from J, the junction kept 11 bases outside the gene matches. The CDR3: CASSPGGDAAYEQYF. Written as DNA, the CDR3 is TGCGCCAGCAGCCCGGGGGGTGACGCCGCTTACGAGCAGTACTTC.

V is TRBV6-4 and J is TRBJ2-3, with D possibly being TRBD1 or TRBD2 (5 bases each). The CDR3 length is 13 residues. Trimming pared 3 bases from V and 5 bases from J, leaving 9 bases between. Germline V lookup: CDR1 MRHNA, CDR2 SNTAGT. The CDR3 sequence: CASSEGAGDTQYF. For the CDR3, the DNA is TGTGCCAGCAGTGAAGGGGCGGGAGATACGCAGTATTTT.

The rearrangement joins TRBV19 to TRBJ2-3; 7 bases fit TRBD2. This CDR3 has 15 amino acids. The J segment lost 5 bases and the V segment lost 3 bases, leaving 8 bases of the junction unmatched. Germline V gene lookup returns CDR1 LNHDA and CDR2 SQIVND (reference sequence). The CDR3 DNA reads TGTGCCAGTAGTATCATCGGGCGGGGGATAGATACGCAGTATTTT. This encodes CASSIIGRGIDTQYF.

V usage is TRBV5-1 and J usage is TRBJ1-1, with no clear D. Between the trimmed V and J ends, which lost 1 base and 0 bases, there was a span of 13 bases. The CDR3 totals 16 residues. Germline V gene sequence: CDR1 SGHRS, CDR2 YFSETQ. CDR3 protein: CASSLLGTAVNTEAFF. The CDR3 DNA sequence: TGCGCCAGCAGCTTGCTCGGCACGGCGGTGAACACTGAAGCTTTCTTT. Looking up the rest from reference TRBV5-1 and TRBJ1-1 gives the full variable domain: KAGVTQTPRYLIKTRGQQVTLSCSPISGHRSVSWYQQTPGQGLQFLFEYFSETQRNKGNFPGRFSGRQFSNSRSEMNVSTLELGDSALYLCASSLLGTAVNTEAFFGQGTRLTVV.

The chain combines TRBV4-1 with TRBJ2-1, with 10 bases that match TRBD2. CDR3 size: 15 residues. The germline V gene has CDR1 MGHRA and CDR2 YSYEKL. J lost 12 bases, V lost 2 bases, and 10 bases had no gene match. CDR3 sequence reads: CASSQLAGADRGQFF. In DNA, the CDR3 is TGCGCCAGCAGCCAACTAGCGGGGGCCGACCGGGGGCAGTTCTTC.

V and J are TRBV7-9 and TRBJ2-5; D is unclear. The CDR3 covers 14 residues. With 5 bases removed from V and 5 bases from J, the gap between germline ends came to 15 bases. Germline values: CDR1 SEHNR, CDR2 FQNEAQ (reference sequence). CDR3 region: CASSQEGSRETQYF. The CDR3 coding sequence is TGTGCCAGCAGCCAAGAAGGATCTCGGGAGACCCAGTACTTC.

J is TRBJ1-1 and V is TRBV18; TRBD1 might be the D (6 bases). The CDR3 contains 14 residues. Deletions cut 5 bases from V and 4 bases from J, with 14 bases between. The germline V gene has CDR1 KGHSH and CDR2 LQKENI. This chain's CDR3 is CASSFTGKATEAFF. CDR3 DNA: TGTGCCAGCTCATTCACAGGGAAGGCCACTGAAGCTTTCTTT.

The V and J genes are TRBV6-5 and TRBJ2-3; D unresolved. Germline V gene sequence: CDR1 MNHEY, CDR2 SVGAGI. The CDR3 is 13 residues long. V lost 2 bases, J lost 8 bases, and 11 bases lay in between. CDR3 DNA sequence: TGTGCCAGCAGTTACGAGATCGTAGGTACGCAGTATTTT. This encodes CASSYEIVGTQYF.

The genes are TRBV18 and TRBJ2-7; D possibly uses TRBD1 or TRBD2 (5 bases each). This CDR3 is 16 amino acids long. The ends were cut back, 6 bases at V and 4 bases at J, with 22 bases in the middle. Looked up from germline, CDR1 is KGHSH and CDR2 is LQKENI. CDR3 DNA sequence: TGTGCCAGCTCGGCGAGGGGTCTAAGTCCTGGGTACGAGCAGTACTTC. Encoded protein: CASSARGLSPGYEQYF.

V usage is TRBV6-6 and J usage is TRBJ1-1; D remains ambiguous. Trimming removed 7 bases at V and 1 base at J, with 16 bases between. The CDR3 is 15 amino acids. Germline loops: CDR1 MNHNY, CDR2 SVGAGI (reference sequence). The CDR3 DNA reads TGTGCCAGCACCAACGACCGGCCAGGGAACACTGAAGCTTTCTTT. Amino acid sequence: CASTNDRPGNTEAFF.